A single T cell receptor beta chain is shown here with its context. The data originate from a study of blood T cell repertoires in COVID-19. Sequencing was performed with immunoSEQ multiplex PCR; in TCRdb, only in-frame clones are kept and a portion is missing. The table has some 150,000 clones, about 85% seen once. The ends were cut back, 3 bases at V and 1 base at J, with 9 bases in the middle. The CDR3 runs 14 residues. The clonotype was recovered from a woman aged 70-85 years with acute or convalescent COVID-19. The chain combines TRBV23-1 with TRBJ1-1, with a possible D match to TRBD1 (6 bases). TRBV23-1 is annotated as an ORF whose role is uncertain. The sequencing input was peripheral blood. This CDR3 is CASSQGQKNTEAFF. The CDR3 DNA follows: TGCGCCAGCAGTCAGGGACAAAAGAACACTGAAGCTTTCTTT.